This T cell receptor (beta chain) appears in the sequencing data of a study of blood T cell repertoires in COVID-19. Looking at the study overall: COVID-19 samples collected from the United States, Italy and Spain covered acute and convalescent phases. Sample material is recorded as cDNA or gDNA derived from T cells, B-cell-depleted T cells, or PBMCs.

Original data processing: Estimation of nucleated cell counts relied on the amplification of reference gene primers. Profiled with immunoSEQ multiplex PCR; TCRdb holds only in-frame clones, not every one. V and J calls plus clone size are reproduced from that table; the DNA served to infer D and trimming. Of 180,000 or so clones in the sample, approximately 90% are singletons; the top ten hold more than 1.5%. CDR1 SNHLY and CDR2 FYNNEI come from the germline V gene. The V end was cut by 5 bases, the J end by 1 base, with 14 bases between. The CDR3 spans 15 residues. The sample taken for sequencing was peripheral blood. The rearrangement joins TRBV2 to TRBJ1-2; possible D gene TRBD1, 6 bases. This clonotype was obtained from a woman in her forties or fifties with acute or convalescent COVID-19. The CDR3 loop reads CASSKDWGHNYGYTF. CDR3 bases: TGTGCCAGCAGTAAAGACTGGGGGCATAACTATGGCTACACCTTC.